These 21 T cell receptor beta chains share one sample of origin, sequenced in a study of shared clonotypes between healthy human individuals. Generated by immunoSEQ multiplex PCR, the TCRdb table keeps only in-frame clones and is missing some. The sample contains about 360,000 clones, roughly 80% of which appear only once. Sequencing input: memory CD4+ T cells sorted from blood. As to subset: CD45RA-negative fraction. These receptors were taken from a man aged 30 to 45 in good health.

Many counts were recorded for this clone. The chain employs TRBV18 and TRBJ2-5; the D is unclear. The germline V and J ends were trimmed by 2 bases and 4 bases, with 17 bases remaining between them. Germline CDR1 is KGHSH and CDR2 is LQKENI. The CDR3 loop spans 16 amino acids. DNA for the CDR3: TGTGCCAGCTCACCAAAAACGCCGGGCGCGCGAGAGACCCAGTACTTC. Translation gives CASSPKTPGARETQYF.

The chain combines TRBV6-5 with TRBJ1-1, with D possibly matching TRBD1 (6 bases). The V gene lost 1 base and the J gene lost 1 base, with 7 bases spanning the gap. Germline assignment: CDR1 MNHEY and CDR2 SVGAGI. This CDR3 has 14 residues. CDR3 protein: CASSYFRGNTEAFF. CDR3 in DNA: TGTGCCAGCAGTTACTTCAGGGGGAACACTGAAGCTTTCTTT.

The chain couples TRBV7-9 to TRBJ2-5; TRBD2 matches at 7 bases. Trimming at V came to 5 bases and at J to 0 bases, leaving 9 bases not matched to a gene. This CDR3 has 16 amino acids. From germline, CDR1 is SEHNR and CDR2 FQNEAQ (reference sequence). The CDR3, as DNA: TGTGCCAGCAGCCCTGGGATAGCGGGTAACCAAGAGACCCAGTACTTC. It specifies CASSPGIAGNQETQYF.

The J gene is TRBJ2-6, the V gene TRBV5-6; D not resolved. The CDR3 length is 14 residues. CDR1 SGHDT and CDR2 YYEEEE come from the germline V gene. Trimming cost V 5 bases and J 1 base, with 7 bases left between them. CDR3 protein: CASRGSSGANVLTF. The CDR3 nucleotides are TGTGCCAGCAGGGGGTCATCTGGGGCCAACGTCCTGACTTTC.

This chain connects TRBV19 to TRBJ2-2; D may be TRBD1 (6 bases). The length of the CDR3 is 14 residues. Germline lookup yields CDR1 LNHDA and CDR2 SQIVND (reference sequence). Between the trimmed V and J ends, which lost 4 bases and 12 bases, there was a span of 18 bases. CDR3 sequence: CASSRLSTGTKLFF. CDR3 nucleotide sequence: TGTGCCAGTAGTAGACTATCGACAGGAACTAAGCTGTTTTTT.

In nucleotides, the CDR3 is TGTGCCTGGAGTACCGGGGGGGACGGGTATCGAGGCTACACCTTC. Amino acids: CAWSTGGDGYRGYTF. This chain uses TRBV30 with TRBJ1-2; a possible D gene is TRBD1 (5 bases). The germline CDR1 and CDR2 sequences are GTSNPN and SVGIG (reference sequence). V lost 2 bases and J 8 bases, leaving 21 bases between the germline ends. The CDR3 covers 15 residues. Drawing the rest from reference TRBV30 and TRBJ1-2, the complete variable domain is SQTIHQWPATLVQPVGSPLSLECTVEGTSNPNLYWYRQAAGRGLQLLFYSVGIGQISSEVPQNLSASRPQDRQFILSSKKLLLSDSGFYLCAWSTGGDGYRGYTFGSGTRLTVV.

The V and J genes are TRBV7-9 and TRBJ2-3; the D is unclear. V lost 4 bases and J 0 bases, leaving 14 bases between the germline ends. The germline V gene has CDR1 SEHNR and CDR2 FQNEAQ (reference sequence). CDR3 length: 16 residues. The CDR3 sequence: CASSSLRSLSTDTQYF. As DNA, the CDR3 is TGTGCCAGCAGCTCCTTGCGGTCCTTGAGCACAGATACGCAGTATTTT.

The rearrangement links TRBV6-4 to TRBJ1-3; 7 nucleotides align to TRBD1. Germline V gene data show CDR1 as MRHNA and CDR2 as SNTAGT. The CDR3 is 17 residues long. V shed 4 bases, J shed 7 bases, and the junction held 16 bases outside the gene matches. This CDR3 reads CASSACPLNRGGNTIYF. The DNA for the CDR3 is TGTGCCAGCAGTGCCTGCCCCTTGAACAGGGGTGGCAACACCATATATTTT.

The chain carries TRBV10-1 and TRBJ1-5; D remains unclear. CDR1 WNHNN and CDR2 SYGVQD come from the germline V gene (reference sequence). This CDR3 has 13 residues. V was shortened by 2 bases and J by 5 bases, with 7 bases between the two germline ends. CDR3 sequence: CASSETGYQPQHF. As DNA, the CDR3 is TGCGCCAGCAGTGAGACGGGTTATCAGCCCCAGCATTTT.

The chain links TRBV19 to TRBJ2-2; possible D gene TRBD1, 7 bases. CDR1 and CDR2 from the germline V gene are LNHDA and SQIVND (reference sequence). The CDR3 covers 15 residues. With 5 bases removed from V and 6 bases from J, the gap between germline ends came to 16 bases. CDR3 amino acids: CASSFQGGKAGELFF. The CDR3 DNA sequence: TGTGCCAGTAGTTTCCAGGGGGGTAAGGCCGGGGAGCTGTTTTTT.

This chain connects TRBV7-2 to TRBJ2-3; D uncertain. CDR1 is SGHTA and CDR2 is FQGNSA in the germline V gene. The CDR3 sequence is 14 residues long. V was trimmed by 0 bases and J by 1 base, leaving 5 bases between them. This CDR3 reads CASSLAGRTDTQYF. The CDR3 coding sequence is TGTGCCAGCAGCTTAGCCGGGCGCACAGATACGCAGTATTTT.

This clone has ten or more counts. At the DNA level, this CDR3 is encoded by other sequences in the same sample as well. The chain employs TRBV2 and TRBJ2-7; D uncertain. This CDR3 comprises 11 residues. V gave up 6 bases and J gave up 4 bases, with 7 bases separating them. Germline lookup yields CDR1 SNHLY and CDR2 FYNNEI. The CDR3 region has the DNA TGTGCCAGCAGCGGTCGGTACGAGCAGTACTTC. Amino acid sequence: CASSGRYEQYF.

This sequence joins TRBV29-1 and TRBJ2-2, with 10 nucleotides matching TRBD2. Trimming cost V 7 bases and J 5 bases; bases outside gene matches: 7. Germline V gene lookup returns CDR1 SQVTM and CDR2 ANQGSEA. The CDR3 has 14 amino acids. The CDR3 sequence: CSGLAGGWTGELFF. Written as DNA, the CDR3 is TGCAGCGGCTTAGCGGGAGGTTGGACCGGGGAGCTGTTTTTT.

V gene TRBV15 combines with J gene TRBJ2-1; 10 nucleotides align to TRBD1. CDR3 length equals 16 residues. Trimming removed 3 bases from V and 4 bases from J; junction bases left unmatched: 6. Germline assignment: CDR1 LNHNV and CDR2 YYDKDF (reference sequence). The CDR3 loop is CATSREGQGPYNEQFF. The CDR3 DNA follows: TGTGCCACCAGCAGGGAGGGACAGGGGCCATACAATGAGCAGTTCTTC.

Written as DNA, the CDR3 is TGTGCCATCAGCCTGGACTTACAAGCCTACGAGCAGTACTTC. It yields the protein CAISLDLQAYEQYF. The chain is built from TRBV10-3 and TRBJ2-7; the D gene is possibly TRBD2 (5 bases). The CDR3 sequence is 14 residues long. Trimming removed 6 bases from V and 2 bases from J, with 14 bases in between. CDR1 is ENHRY, CDR2 SYGVKD, per germline.

The gene calls are TRBV12-5 and TRBJ2-1, with a tentative D call TRBD2 (5 bases). The germline V gene encodes CDR1 LGHNT and CDR2 FRNRAP. Trimming removed 5 bases at V and 2 bases at J, with 16 bases between. CDR3 size: 16 residues. The chain's CDR3 is CASGLLWRRPYNEQFF. CDR3 DNA: TGTGCTAGTGGTCTCCTTTGGCGGAGGCCCTACAATGAGCAGTTCTTC.

The chain recombines TRBV7-9 with TRBJ2-7, with a tentative D call TRBD1 (5 bases). Trimming removed 2 bases at V and 4 bases at J, with 9 bases between. The CDR3 is 13 amino acids. Germline CDR1 SEHNR, CDR2 FQNEAQ (reference sequence). In DNA, the CDR3 is TGTGCCAGCAGCTTACCTGACAGTTACGAGCAGTACTTC. Translation: CASSLPDSYEQYF.

The chain carries TRBV28 and TRBJ1-1, with a tentative D call TRBD1 (5 bases). CDR1 is MDHEN, CDR2 SYDVKM, per germline. The CDR3 has 12 residues. Trimming removed 3 bases at V and 7 bases at J, with 9 bases between. CDR3 residues: CASSFRGGEAFF. The CDR3 DNA sequence: TGTGCCAGCAGTTTTAGGGGAGGTGAAGCTTTCTTT. Looking up the rest from reference TRBV28 and TRBJ1-1 gives the full variable domain: DVKVTQSSRYLVKRTGEKVFLECVQDMDHENMFWYRQDPGLGLRLIYFSYDVKMKEKGDIPEGYSVSREKKERFSLILESASTNQTSMYLCASSFRGGEAFFGQGTRLTVV.

Written as DNA, the CDR3 is TGTGCCACCAGCAAAGACGGCCTGGGAACTGAAGCTTTCTTT. Amino acid sequence: CATSKDGLGTEAFF. The chain is built from TRBV15 and TRBJ1-1; D gene unclear. Germline V CDR1 and CDR2: LNHNV, YYDKDF (reference sequence). CDR3 length: 14 residues. V lost 4 bases to trimming and J lost 5 bases, with 14 bases between them.

In its sample, this clone was seen a few times. V usage is TRBV7-9 and J usage is TRBJ2-6; D is unclear. Germline V gives CDR1 SEHNR, CDR2 FQNEAQ (reference sequence). Trimming cost V 2 bases and J 3 bases, with 17 bases left between them. The CDR3 runs 18 residues. The chain's CDR3 is CASSLSGRSLGGANVLTF. The CDR3 nucleotides read TGTGCCAGCAGCTTAAGTGGCAGGTCCTTGGGTGGGGCCAACGTCCTGACTTTC.

The chain uses TRBV6-4 and TRBJ1-5; 11 bases agree with TRBD1. The V and J ends lost 6 bases and 7 bases, in that order; junction bases with no gene match: 5. This CDR3 comprises 14 residues. CDR1 and CDR2 from the germline V gene are MRHNA and SNTAGT. The CDR3 loop is CASSNGTGGQPQHF. In DNA form, the CDR3 reads TGTGCCAGCAGCAACGGGACAGGGGGACAGCCCCAGCATTTT.